The rows below give T cell receptor beta chains drawn from one sample of a study of blood T cell repertoires in COVID-19. Sequencing was performed with immunoSEQ multiplex PCR; in TCRdb, only in-frame clones are kept and a portion is missing. The sample shows a few hundred thousand clones, 75% to 90% of them seen only once. Sequenced sample: peripheral blood. These receptors came from a young woman with active or convalescent COVID-19. The CDR3 runs from the conserved cysteine through the conserved F or W. Each record gives: clone size, J gene, V gene, D gene, CDR3 DNA, CDR3 protein. D genes are given only for firm matches. The size field is filled for only some rows; it gives once, few, many or a size class.

>once|TRBJ1-2|TRBV5-5|NA
TGTGCCAGCAGCGTACGAGGTGACTATGGCTACACCTTC
CASSVRGDYGYTF
>NA|TRBJ2-2|TRBV14|TRBD1
TGTGCCAGCAGCCGCCTCAGGGGGCCCTTATTCTTCACCGGGGAGCTGTTTTTT
CASSRLRGPLFFTGELFF
>few|TRBJ2-4|TRBV5-1|NA
TGCGCCAGCAGCTTGGGGGAACGGAGGACTCTGGACATTCAGTACTTC
CASSLGERRTLDIQYF
>NA|TRBJ1-3|TRBV4-2|NA
TGTGCCAGCAGCCAAGAACTAAGGGCAGGGTTAAAAAACACCATATATTTT
CASSQELRAGLKNTIYF
>few|TRBJ1-1|TRBV19|NA
TGTGCCAGTAGGAAAAGGGGTGGGCGGTACACTGAAGCTTTCTTT
CASRKRGGRYTEAFF
>NA|TRBJ2-3|TRBV5-1|NA
TGCGCCAGCAGAGAGCGGCCGGGGAGTACAGATACGCAGTATTTT
CASRERPGSTDTQYF
>few|TRBJ2-7|TRBV7-2|NA
TGTGCCAGCAGCTCTCGCCCGGGATACTCCTACGAGCAGTACTTC
CASSSRPGYSYEQYF
>NA|TRBJ2-1|TRBV5-6|NA
TGTGCCAGCAGCGGGCTCCTTTCCAGGGTATTGAATGAGCAGTTCTTC
CASSGLLSRVLNEQFF
>once|TRBJ2-3|TRBV5-8|NA
TGTGCCAGCAGCCAAGAGACTAGATTCCCAGATACGCAGTATTTT
CASSQETRFPDTQYF
>NA|TRBJ2-5|TRBV5-4|NA
TGTGCCAGCAGCTTGAGAGGGGAGACCCAGTACTTC
CASSLRGETQYF
>once|TRBJ1-5|TRBV7-2|NA
TGTGCCAGCAGCTTATACGCCCCTCGGGCGGGAAGGAGCAATCAGCCCCAGCATTTT
CASSLYAPRAGRSNQPQHF
>NA|TRBJ1-6|TRBV6-6|NA
TGTGCCAGCACCCCCCAGGGACTTCTTAATTCACCCCTCCACTTT
CASTPQGLLNSPLHF
>NA|TRBJ1-2|TRBV28|NA
TGTGCCAGCAGTTTAGTAGGCAGGGCAAACTATGGCTACACCTTC
CASSLVGRANYGYTF
>NA|TRBJ1-1|TRBV10-3|NA
TGTGCCATCAGAGGACAGAACACTGAAGCTTTCTTT
CAIRGQNTEAFF
>NA|TRBJ1-2|TRBV29-1|NA
TGCAGCGTTGATGAGGGAGGGATTCTAACCTTC
CSVDEGGILTF
>NA|TRBJ1-1|TRBV27|TRBD1
TGTGCCAGCAGTTCGTTGACAGGGGGTCTGAACACTGAAGCTTTCTTT
CASSSLTGGLNTEAFF
>NA|TRBJ1-4|TRBV9|TRBD1
TGTGCCAGCAGCGGGGGGGACAGAGCAACTAATGAAAAACTGTTTTTT
CASSGGDRATNEKLFF
>NA|TRBJ2-7|TRBV23-1|TRBD1
TGCGCCAGCAGGGACAGGTCGCCGCGGGAGCAGTACTTC
CASRDRSPREQYF
>NA|TRBJ1-5|TRBV19|NA
TGTGCCAGTAAAAGGTTTCAGGGCGGAACTGGCAATCAGCCCCAGCATTTT
CASKRFQGGTGNQPQHF
>few|TRBJ1-1|TRBV5-4|TRBD1
TGTGCCAGCAGCTCCCGGGACAGGAACACTGAAGCTTTCTTT
CASSSRDRNTEAFF
>NA|TRBJ2-7|TRBV4-3|TRBD2
TGCGCCAGCAGCCAAGATTCGAGCGGGGGGATCTACGAGCAGTACTTC
CASSQDSSGGIYEQYF
>NA|TRBJ2-3|TRBV5-1|NA
TGCGCCAGCAGCTTGGCCGGAGCAGATACGCAGTATTTT
CASSLAGADTQYF
>NA|TRBJ1-2|TRBV19|NA
TGTGCCAGTAGTATAAGAGGTGGACTGGACCTCTATGGCTACACCTTC
CASSIRGGLDLYGYTF
>NA|TRBJ1-1|TRBV25-1|NA
TGTGCCAGCAAGGCCAGCCTCGGGACTGCGTCTGAAGCTTTCTTT
CASKASLGTASEAFF
>NA|TRBJ2-2|TRBV6-2/TRBV6-3|TRBD1
TGTGCCAGCAGCCCCCCCGGGACAGGGTCCGACCGGGAGCTGTTTTTT
CASSPPGTGSDRELFF
>NA|TRBJ2-3|TRBV11-1|TRBD2
TGTGCCAGCAGCTCTAGAGGGGAGGGAGATACGCAGTATTTT
CASSSRGEGDTQYF
>NA|TRBJ1-2|TRBV28|NA
TGTGCCAGCAATCCCGTACAGCTCGGAGGCTACACCTTC
CASNPVQLGGYTF
>NA|TRBJ1-2|TRBV18|TRBD1
TGTGCCAGCTCATTTCTGCAGGGGGAAAACTATGGCTACACCTTC
CASSFLQGENYGYTF
>NA|TRBJ1-1|TRBV5-8|NA
TGTGCCAGCAGTTTACAGTTGAACACTGAAGCTTTCTTT
CASSLQLNTEAFF
>NA|TRBJ2-1|TRBV5-6|TRBD2
TGTGCCAGCAGCCAAGAGACTAGCGGGGTGTACAATGAGCAGTTCTTC
CASSQETSGVYNEQFF
>NA|TRBJ1-1|TRBV12-3/TRBV12-4|NA
TGTGCCAGCAGTAATGACAGGCGTGAAGCTTTCTTT
CASSNDRREAFF
>NA|TRBJ2-3|TRBV7-3|NA
TGTGCCAGCAGCCCCTCTGGACAGTTTACGGATACGCAGTATTTT
CASSPSGQFTDTQYF
>NA|TRBJ1-1|TRBV4-1|TRBD1
TGCGCCAGCAGCAGGGGGCGAGGTGAAGCTTTCTTT
CASSRGRGEAFF
>NA|TRBJ2-1|TRBV29-1|TRBD2
TGCAGCGTTGAAGTCGCACTAGCGGGGATCTACAATGAGCAGTTCTTC
CSVEVALAGIYNEQFF
>NA|TRBJ1-1|TRBV29-1|TRBD1
TGCAGCGTTGAGACAGGGTTGAACACTGAAGCTTTCTTT
CSVETGLNTEAFF
>NA|TRBJ2-7|TRBV7-2|NA
TGTGCCAGCAGCCCCGAACAGGCCCTAGGGTACGAGCAGTACTTC
CASSPEQALGYEQYF
>once|TRBJ1-1|TRBV6-4|NA
TGTGCCAGCAGTGACTCGAGATTTAGCAACACTGAAGCTTTCTTT
CASSDSRFSNTEAFF
>few|TRBJ1-6|TRBV21-1|NA
TGTGCCAGCAGCAAATGGGGACAGCCGACTCTACATTCACCCCTCCACTTT
CASSKWGQPTLHSPLHF
>NA|TRBJ1-2|TRBV4-2|TRBD1
TGTGCCAGCAGCCAGTTTACGGACAGGACCGTCTATGGCTACACCTTC
CASSQFTDRTVYGYTF
>NA|TRBJ2-2|TRBV10-2|NA
TGCGCCAGCAGTGGACAGCCCGATGGCACCGGGGAGCTGTTTTTT
CASSGQPDGTGELFF
>NA|TRBJ1-5|TRBV18|TRBD1
TGTGCCAGCTCAGCCGGGACAGGGACTCAGCCCCAGCATTTT
CASSAGTGTQPQHF
>NA|TRBJ1-5|TRBV12-3/TRBV12-4|NA
TGTGCCAGCAGTTTTTATAGCAATCAGCCCCAGCATTTT
CASSFYSNQPQHF
>NA|TRBJ2-2|TRBV9|NA
TGTGCCAGCAGCCCCCTTTCTGGGGAGCTGTTTTTT
CASSPLSGELFF
>few|TRBJ1-2|TRBV27|NA
TGTGCCAGCAGTTTATCTAACAGGGACGGCTACACCTTC
CASSLSNRDGYTF
>few|TRBJ2-7|TRBV6-2/TRBV6-3|NA
TGTGCCAGCAGTCCCCGGGGGGCAGGGACCGAGCAGTACTTC
CASSPRGAGTEQYF
>NA|TRBJ1-2|TRBV28|TRBD1
TGTGCCAGCAGTCCTGGGGACAGCCCTTATGGCTACACCTTC
CASSPGDSPYGYTF
>NA|TRBJ2-7|TRBV24-1|TRBD1
TGTGCCACCAGGGGACAGGAGGCCCACGAGCAGTACTTC
CATRGQEAHEQYF
>NA|TRBJ2-7|TRBV5-5|TRBD1
TGTGCCAGCAGCTTTGCCGGACAGGGCTACGAGCAGTACTTC
CASSFAGQGYEQYF
>NA|TRBJ2-7|TRBV30|NA
TGTGCCTGGAGTGTATCCGGCTACGAGCAGTACTTC
CAWSVSGYEQYF
>NA|TRBJ2-2|TRBV7-6|NA
TGTGCCAGCAGCACCACTGCACACACCGGGGAGCTGTTTTTT
CASSTTAHTGELFF